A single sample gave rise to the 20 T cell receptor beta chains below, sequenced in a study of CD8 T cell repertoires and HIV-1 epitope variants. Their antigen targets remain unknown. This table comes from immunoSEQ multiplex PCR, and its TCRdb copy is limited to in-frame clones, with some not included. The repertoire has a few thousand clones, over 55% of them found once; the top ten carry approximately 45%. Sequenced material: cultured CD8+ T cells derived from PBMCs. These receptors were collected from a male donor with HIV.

CDR3 sequence reads: CATSRDRGGEKLFF. CDR3 bases: TGTGCCACCAGCAGAGACAGGGGTGGGGAAAAACTGTTTTTT. This chain connects TRBV15 to TRBJ1-4; D is possibly TRBD1 (6 bases). The CDR3 sequence is 14 residues long. Trimming stripped 0 bases from V and 8 bases from J, with 10 bases between. Looked up from germline, CDR1 is LNHNV and CDR2 is YYDKDF (reference sequence). The full variable domain, completed using reference TRBV15 and TRBJ1-4, is DAMVIQNPRYQVTQFGKPVTLSCSQTLNHNVMYWYQQKSSQAPKLLFHYYDKDFNNEADTPDNFQSRRPNTSFCFLDIRSPGLGDTAMYLCATSRDRGGEKLFFGSGTQLSVL.

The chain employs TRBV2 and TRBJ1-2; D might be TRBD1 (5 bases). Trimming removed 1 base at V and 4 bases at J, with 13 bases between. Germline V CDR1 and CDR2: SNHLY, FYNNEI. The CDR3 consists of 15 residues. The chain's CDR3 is CASSEGRVGTYGYTF. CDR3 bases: TGTGCCAGCAGTGAAGGCAGGGTGGGTACCTATGGCTACACCTTC.

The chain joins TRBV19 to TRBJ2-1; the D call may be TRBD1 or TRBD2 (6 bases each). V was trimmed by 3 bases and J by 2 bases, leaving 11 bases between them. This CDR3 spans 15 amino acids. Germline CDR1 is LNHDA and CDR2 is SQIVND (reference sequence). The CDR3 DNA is TGTGCCAGTAGTATCTGGGGGGCCACCTACAATGAGCAGTTCTTC. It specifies CASSIWGATYNEQFF.

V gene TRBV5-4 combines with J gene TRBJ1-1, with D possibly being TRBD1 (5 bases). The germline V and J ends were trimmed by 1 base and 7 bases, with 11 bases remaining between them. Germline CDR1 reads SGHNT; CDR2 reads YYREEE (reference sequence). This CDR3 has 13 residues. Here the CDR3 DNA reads TGTGCCAGCAGCTTGCTGCGGGGCAGTGAAGCTTTCTTT. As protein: CASSLLRGSEAFF. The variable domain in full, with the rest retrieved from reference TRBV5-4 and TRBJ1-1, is ETGVTQSPTHLIKTRGQQVTLRCSSQSGHNTVSWYQQALGQGPQFIFQYYREEENGRGNFPPRFSGLQFPNYSSELNVNALELDDSALYLCASSLLRGSEAFFGQGTRLTVV.

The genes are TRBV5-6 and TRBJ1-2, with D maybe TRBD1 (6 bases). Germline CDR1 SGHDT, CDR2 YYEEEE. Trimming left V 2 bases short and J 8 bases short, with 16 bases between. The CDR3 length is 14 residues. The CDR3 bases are TGTGCCAGCAGCTTCCCGTCGGGGGGCATAGGCTACACCTTC. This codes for CASSFPSGGIGYTF.

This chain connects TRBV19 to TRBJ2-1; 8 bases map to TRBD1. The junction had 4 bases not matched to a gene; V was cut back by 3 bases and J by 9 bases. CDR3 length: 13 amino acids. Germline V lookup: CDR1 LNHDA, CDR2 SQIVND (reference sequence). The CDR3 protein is CASSISGGVEQFF. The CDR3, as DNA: TGTGCCAGTAGTATCTCAGGGGGCGTTGAGCAGTTCTTC.

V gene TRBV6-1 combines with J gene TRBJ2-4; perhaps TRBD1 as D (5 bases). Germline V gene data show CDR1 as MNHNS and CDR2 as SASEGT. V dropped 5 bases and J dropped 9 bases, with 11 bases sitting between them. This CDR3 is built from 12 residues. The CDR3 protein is CASSFQGGIQYF. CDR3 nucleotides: TGTGCCAGCAGTTTTCAGGGTGGCATTCAGTACTTC.

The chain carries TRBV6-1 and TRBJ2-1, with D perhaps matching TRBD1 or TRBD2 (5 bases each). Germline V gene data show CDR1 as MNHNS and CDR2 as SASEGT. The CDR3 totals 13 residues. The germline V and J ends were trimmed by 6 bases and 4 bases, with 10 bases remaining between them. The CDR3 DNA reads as TGTGCCAGCAGCGCTGGGACGTACAATGAGCAGTTCTTC. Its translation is CASSAGTYNEQFF.

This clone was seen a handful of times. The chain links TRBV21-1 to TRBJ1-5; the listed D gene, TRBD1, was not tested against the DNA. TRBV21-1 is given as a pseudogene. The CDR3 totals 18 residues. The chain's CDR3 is CASSGKTQGINSNQPQHF. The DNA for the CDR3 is TGTGCCAGCAGCGGTAAGACGCAGGGGATTAATAGCAATCAGCCCCAGCATTTT.

The CDR3 coding sequence is TGTGCCAGCAGTTACTCGGCGGGGGGGAACACCGGGGAGCTGTTTTTT. It codes for CASSYSAGGNTGELFF. The genes are TRBV6-5 and TRBJ2-2, with TRBD2 matching 8 bases. The CDR3 runs to 16 residues. With 0 bases clipped from V and 1 base from J, the junction kept 1 base outside the gene matches. Germline V gene lookup returns CDR1 MNHEY and CDR2 SVGAGI.

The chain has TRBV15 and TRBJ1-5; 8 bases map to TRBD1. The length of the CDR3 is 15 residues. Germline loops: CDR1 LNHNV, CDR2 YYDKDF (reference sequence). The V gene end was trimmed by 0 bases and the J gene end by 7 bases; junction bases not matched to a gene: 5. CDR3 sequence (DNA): TGTGCCACCAGCAGAGATTTTACAGGGGGACAGCCCCAGCATTTT. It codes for CATSRDFTGGQPQHF.

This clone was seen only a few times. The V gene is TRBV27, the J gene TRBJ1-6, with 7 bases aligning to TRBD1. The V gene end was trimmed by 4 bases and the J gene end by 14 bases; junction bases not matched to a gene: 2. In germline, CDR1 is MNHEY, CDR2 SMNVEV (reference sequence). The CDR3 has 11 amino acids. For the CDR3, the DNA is TGTGCCAGCAGTTCCGGGACAGCCCTCCACTTT. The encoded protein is CASSSGTALHF.

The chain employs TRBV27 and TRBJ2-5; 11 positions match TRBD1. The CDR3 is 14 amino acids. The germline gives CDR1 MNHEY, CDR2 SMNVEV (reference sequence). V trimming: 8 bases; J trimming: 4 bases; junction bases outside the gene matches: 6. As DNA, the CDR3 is TGTGCCAGCCTCGGACAGGGGGCTGGAGAGACCCAGTACTTC. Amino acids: CASLGQGAGETQYF.

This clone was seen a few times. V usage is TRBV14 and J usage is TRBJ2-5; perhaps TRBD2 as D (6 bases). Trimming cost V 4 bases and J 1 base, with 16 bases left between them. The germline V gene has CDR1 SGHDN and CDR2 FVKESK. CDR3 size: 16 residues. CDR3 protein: CASSLSRDFLQETQYF. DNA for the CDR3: TGTGCCAGCAGCCTTAGCCGGGACTTCCTCCAAGAGACCCAGTACTTC.

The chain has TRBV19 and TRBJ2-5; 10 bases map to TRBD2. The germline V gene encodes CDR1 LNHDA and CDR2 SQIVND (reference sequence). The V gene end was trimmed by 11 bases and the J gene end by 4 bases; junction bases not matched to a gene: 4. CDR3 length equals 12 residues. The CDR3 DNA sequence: TGTGCCTCGTCTAGCGGGGGAGAGACCCAGTACTTC. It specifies CASSSGGETQYF.

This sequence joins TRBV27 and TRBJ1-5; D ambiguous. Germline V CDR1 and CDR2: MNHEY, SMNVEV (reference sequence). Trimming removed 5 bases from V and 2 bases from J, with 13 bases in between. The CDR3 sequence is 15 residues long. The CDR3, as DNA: TGTGCCAGCAGTCGATCGGGCTTAGGCAATCAGCCCCAGCATTTT. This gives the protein CASSRSGLGNQPQHF.

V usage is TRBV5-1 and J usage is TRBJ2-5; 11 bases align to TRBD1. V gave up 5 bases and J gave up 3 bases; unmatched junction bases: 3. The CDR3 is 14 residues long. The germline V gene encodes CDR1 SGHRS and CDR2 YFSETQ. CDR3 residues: CASRRTGGEETQYF. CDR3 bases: TGCGCCAGCAGGAGGACAGGGGGCGAAGAGACCCAGTACTTC.

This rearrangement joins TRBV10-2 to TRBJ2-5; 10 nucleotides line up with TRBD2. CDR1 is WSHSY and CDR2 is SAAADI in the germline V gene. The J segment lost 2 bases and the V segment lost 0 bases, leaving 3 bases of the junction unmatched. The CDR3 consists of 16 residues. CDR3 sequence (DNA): TGCGCCAGCAGTGAGTCGGTTAGCGGGGGGCAAGAGACCCAGTACTTC. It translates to CASSESVSGGQETQYF.

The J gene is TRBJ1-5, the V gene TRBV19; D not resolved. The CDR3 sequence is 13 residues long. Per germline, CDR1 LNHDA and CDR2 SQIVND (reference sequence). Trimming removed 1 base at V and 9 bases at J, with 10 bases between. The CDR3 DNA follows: TGTGCCAGTAGTATAGTTCCGGAGGGGCCCCAGCATTTT. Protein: CASSIVPEGPQHF.

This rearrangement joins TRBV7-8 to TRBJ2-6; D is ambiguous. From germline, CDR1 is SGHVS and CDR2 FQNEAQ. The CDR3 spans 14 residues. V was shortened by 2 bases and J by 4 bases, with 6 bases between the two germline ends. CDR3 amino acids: CASSLSPGANVLTF. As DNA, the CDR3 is TGTGCCAGCAGCTTAAGCCCAGGGGCCAACGTCCTGACTTTC.